This T cell receptor beta chain is from a study of regulatory T cells in long-lasting Graves disease. As for the study in general: Patients with new Graves' disease had used antithyroid drugs below 3 months.

J lost 6 bases, V lost 6 bases, and 10 bases had no gene match. Germline lookup yields CDR1 DFQATT and CDR2 SNEGSKA (reference sequence). There are 16 residues in the CDR3. Time point of the sample: newly diagnosed GD, antithyroid drugs for less than 3 months. PBMCs provided the RNA from which the TCR library was made. The authors built TCR beta libraries using iRepertoire HTBI primers and Arm-PCR of CDR3 regions. TCRdb reprocessed the multiplex PCR reads via MiXCR and lists one record per CDR3 protein. This sample has approximately 400,000 distinct CDR3 sequences, with approximately 15% found just once. The data were also submitted as part of a second study, on T cells in Graves' hyperthyroidism and ophthalmopathy. Per that study: Blood also showed most of the thyroid clonotypes that were expanded above 0.001.

Sequenced here: peripheral blood mononuclear cells (PBMCs), sampled at new diagnosis, from a patient treated with antithyroid drugs. The genes are TRBV20-1 and TRBJ2-1; 14 bases map to TRBD2. The TCR originated in a woman aged 40 to 50 with Graves disease. CDR3 loop: CSAMGLAGEAGNEQFF. CDR3 sequence (DNA): TGCAGTGCCATGGGACTAGCGGGAGAGGCCGGCAATGAGCAGTTCTTC.